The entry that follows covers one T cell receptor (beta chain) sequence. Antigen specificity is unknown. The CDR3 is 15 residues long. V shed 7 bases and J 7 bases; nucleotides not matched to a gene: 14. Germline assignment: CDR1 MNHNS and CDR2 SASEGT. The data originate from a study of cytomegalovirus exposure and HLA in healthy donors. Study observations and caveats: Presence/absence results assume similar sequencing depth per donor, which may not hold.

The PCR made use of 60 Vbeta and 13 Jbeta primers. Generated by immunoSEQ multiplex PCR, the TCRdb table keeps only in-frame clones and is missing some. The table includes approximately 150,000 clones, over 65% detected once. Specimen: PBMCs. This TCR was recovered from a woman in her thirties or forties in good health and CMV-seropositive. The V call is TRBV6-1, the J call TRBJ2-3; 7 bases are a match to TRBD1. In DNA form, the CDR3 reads TGTGCCAGCAATTCCGGGACAGCTTTTTTTAATACGCAGTATTTT. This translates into CASNSGTAFFNTQYF.